The 4 T cell receptor beta chains given below trace back to one sample, sequenced in a study of T cells after yellow fever vaccination. TCRdb re-analysed the 5' RACE reads in MiXCR, keeping a single row per CDR3 protein. The profile shows 68,000 or so distinct CDR3 sequences, under 8% of them singletons. Sequencing used CD8+ T cells sorted from PBMCs, obtained about 49 days after the first yellow fever vaccination. The receptors here all came from a man between 18 and 29 years old who received the YFV17D yellow fever vaccine.

This chain connects TRBV11-2 to TRBJ2-7; a weak D match, TRBD2 (6 bases). Germline V gene lookup returns CDR1 SGHAT and CDR2 FQNNGV. This CDR3 is built from 15 residues. With 7 bases removed from V and 4 bases from J, the gap between germline ends came to 20 bases. Written as DNA, the CDR3 is TGTGCCAGCACCCCGGGTCCCGGGACTGAATACGAGCAGTACTTC. It encodes CASTPGPGTEYEQYF.

The sample holds many counts of this clonotype. V is TRBV6-1 and J is TRBJ1-1; a weak D match, TRBD1 (6 bases). The CDR3 covers 11 residues. Trimming left V 7 bases short and J 11 bases short, with 14 bases between. Germline V CDR1 and CDR2: MNHNS, SASEGT. CDR3 sequence reads: CASISGAAAFF. CDR3 sequence (DNA): TGTGCCAGCATCTCGGGGGCAGCCGCTTTCTTT.

The chain uses TRBV30 and TRBJ1-5; tentatively, D is TRBD1 (6 bases). The CDR3 has 15 amino acids. In germline, CDR1 is GTSNPN, CDR2 SVGIG (reference sequence). Trimming removed 3 bases at V and 6 bases at J, with 18 bases between. The DNA for the CDR3 is TGTGCCTGGAGCCCCTCTGTCGGGGGCTCTCAGCCCCAGCATTTT. It specifies CAWSPSVGGSQPQHF. Full variable domain (missing parts from reference TRBV30 and TRBJ1-5): SQTIHQWPATLVQPVGSPLSLECTVEGTSNPNLYWYRQAAGRGLQLLFYSVGIGQISSEVPQNLSASRPQDRQFILSSKKLLLSDSGFYLCAWSPSVGGSQPQHFGDGTRLSIL.

This clonotype was observed many times. The chain carries TRBV11-2 and TRBJ2-7; 10 nucleotides agree with TRBD2. J lost 4 bases, V lost 5 bases, and 5 bases had no gene match. The CDR3 has 14 residues. Germline V gene lookup returns CDR1 SGHAT and CDR2 FQNNGV. CDR3 in amino acids: CASSRPSGGYEQYF. The CDR3 DNA is TGTGCCAGCAGCCGCCCTAGCGGGGGTTACGAGCAGTACTTC.